This T cell receptor beta chain appears in the sequencing data of a study of shared clonotypes between healthy human individuals. This clone occurred once. V was clipped by 5 bases and J by 2 bases, with 12 bases between them. The germline CDR1 and CDR2 sequences are SEHNR and FQNEAQ (reference sequence). The CDR3 covers 14 residues. Sequencing used immunoSEQ multiplex PCR; TCRdb keeps in-frame clones, though not all of them. The table records roughly 2.6 million clones, around nine tenths of them present only once. This sequence originates from a man younger than 30 in good health. Sequencing was performed on naive CD4+ T cells sorted from blood. Regarding subset: CD45RA+ positively selected. This rearrangement joins TRBV7-9 to TRBJ1-1; possible D gene TRBD1, 6 bases. The CDR3 here is CASSPPGTNTEAFF. The CDR3 bases are TGTGCCAGCAGCCCCCCCGGGACAAACACTGAAGCTTTCTTT.